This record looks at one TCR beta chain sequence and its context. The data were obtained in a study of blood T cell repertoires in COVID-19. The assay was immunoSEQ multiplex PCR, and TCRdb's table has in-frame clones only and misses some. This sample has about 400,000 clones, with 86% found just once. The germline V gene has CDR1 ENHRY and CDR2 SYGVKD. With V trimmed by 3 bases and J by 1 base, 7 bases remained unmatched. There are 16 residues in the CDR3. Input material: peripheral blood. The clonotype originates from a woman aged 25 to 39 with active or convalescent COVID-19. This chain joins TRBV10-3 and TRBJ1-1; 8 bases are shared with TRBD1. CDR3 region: CAISDSRTGSNTEAFF. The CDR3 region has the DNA TGTGCCATCAGTGACTCCAGGACAGGGTCGAACACTGAAGCTTTCTTT.